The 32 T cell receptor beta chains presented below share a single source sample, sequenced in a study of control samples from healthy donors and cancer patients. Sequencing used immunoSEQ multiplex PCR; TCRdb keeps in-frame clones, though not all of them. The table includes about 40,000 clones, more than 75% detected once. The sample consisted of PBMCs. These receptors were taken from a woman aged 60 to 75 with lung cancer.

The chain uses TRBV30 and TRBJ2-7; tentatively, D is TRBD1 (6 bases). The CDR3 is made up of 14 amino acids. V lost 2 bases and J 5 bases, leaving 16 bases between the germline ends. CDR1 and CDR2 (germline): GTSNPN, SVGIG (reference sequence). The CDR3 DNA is TGTGCCTGGAGTAGACAGGATTTGGCTAACGAGCAGTACTTC. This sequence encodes CAWSRQDLANEQYF.

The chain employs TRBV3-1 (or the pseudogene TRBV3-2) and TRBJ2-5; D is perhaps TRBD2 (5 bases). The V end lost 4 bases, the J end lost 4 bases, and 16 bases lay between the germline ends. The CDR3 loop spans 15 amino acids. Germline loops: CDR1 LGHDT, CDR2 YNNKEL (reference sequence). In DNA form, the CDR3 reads TGTGCCAGCAGCCCAAATGTGGGAGATGGAGAGACCCAGTACTTC. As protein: CASSPNVGDGETQYF.

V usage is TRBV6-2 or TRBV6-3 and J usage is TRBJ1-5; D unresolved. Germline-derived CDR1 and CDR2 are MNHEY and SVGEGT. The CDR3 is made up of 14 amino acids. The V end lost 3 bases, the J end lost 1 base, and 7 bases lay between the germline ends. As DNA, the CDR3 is TGTGCCAGCAGTTATACGCTAAGCAATCAGCCCCAGCATTTT. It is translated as CASSYTLSNQPQHF.

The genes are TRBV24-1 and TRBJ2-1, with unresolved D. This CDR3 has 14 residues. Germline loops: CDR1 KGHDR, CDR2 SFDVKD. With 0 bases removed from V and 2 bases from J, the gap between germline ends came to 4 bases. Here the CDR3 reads CATSDLNPYNEQFF. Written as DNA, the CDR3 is TGTGCCACCAGTGATTTGAACCCCTACAATGAGCAGTTCTTC.

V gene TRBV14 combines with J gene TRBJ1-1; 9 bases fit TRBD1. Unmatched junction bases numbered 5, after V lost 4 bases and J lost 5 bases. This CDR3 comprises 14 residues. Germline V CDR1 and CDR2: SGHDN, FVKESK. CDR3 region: CASSLRQGGTEAFF. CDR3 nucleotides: TGTGCCAGCAGCCTTAGACAGGGGGGGACTGAAGCTTTCTTT.

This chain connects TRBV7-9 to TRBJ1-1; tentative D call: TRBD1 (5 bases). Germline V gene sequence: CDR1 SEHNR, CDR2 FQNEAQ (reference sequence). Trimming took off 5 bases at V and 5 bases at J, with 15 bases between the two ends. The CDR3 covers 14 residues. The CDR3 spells CASSLDGGDTEAFF. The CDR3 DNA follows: TGTGCCAGCAGCCTCGATGGGGGGGATACTGAAGCTTTCTTT.

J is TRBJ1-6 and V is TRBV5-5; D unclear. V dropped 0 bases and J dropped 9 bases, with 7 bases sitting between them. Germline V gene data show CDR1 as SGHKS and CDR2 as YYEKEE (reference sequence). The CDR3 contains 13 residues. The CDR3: CASSLAGASPLHF. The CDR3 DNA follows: TGTGCCAGCAGCTTGGCAGGAGCTTCACCCCTCCACTTT. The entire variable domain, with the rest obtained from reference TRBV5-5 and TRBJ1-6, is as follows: DAGVTQSPTHLIKTRGQQVTLRCSPISGHKSVSWYQQVLGQGPQFIFQYYEKEERGRGNFPDRFSARQFPNYSSELNVNALLLGDSALYLCASSLAGASPLHFGNGTRLTVT.

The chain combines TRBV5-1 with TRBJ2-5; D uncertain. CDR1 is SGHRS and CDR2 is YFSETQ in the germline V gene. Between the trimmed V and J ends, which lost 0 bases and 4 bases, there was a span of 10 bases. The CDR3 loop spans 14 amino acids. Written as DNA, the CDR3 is TGCGCCAGCAGCTTGGCGGTACAGCCAGAGACCCAGTACTTC. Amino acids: CASSLAVQPETQYF. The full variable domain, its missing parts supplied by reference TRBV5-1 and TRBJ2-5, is KAGVTQTPRYLIKTRGQQVTLSCSPISGHRSVSWYQQTPGQGLQFLFEYFSETQRNKGNFPGRFSGRQFSNSRSEMNVSTLELGDSALYLCASSLAVQPETQYFGPGTRLLVL.

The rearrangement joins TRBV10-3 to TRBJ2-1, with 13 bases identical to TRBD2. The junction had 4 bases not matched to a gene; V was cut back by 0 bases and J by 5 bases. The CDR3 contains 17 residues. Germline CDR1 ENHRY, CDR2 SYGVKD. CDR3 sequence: CAISESVTSGGNNEQFF. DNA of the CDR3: TGTGCCATCAGTGAGTCAGTGACTAGCGGGGGGAACAATGAGCAGTTCTTC.

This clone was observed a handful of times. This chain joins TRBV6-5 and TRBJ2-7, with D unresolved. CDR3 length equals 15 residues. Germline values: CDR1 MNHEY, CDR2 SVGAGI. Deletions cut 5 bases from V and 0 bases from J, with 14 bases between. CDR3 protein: CASSPYTESSYEQYF. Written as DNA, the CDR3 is TGTGCCAGCAGTCCCTACACCGAGAGCTCCTACGAGCAGTACTTC.

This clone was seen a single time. CDR3 nucleotides: TGCACCAGGACTAGCCCGAACACCGGGGAGCTGTTTTTT. It specifies CTRTSPNTGELFF. The chain is built from TRBV1 and TRBJ2-2; no DNA check was done on the table's D call, TRBD2. TRBV1 is listed as a pseudogene. This CDR3 spans 13 amino acids.

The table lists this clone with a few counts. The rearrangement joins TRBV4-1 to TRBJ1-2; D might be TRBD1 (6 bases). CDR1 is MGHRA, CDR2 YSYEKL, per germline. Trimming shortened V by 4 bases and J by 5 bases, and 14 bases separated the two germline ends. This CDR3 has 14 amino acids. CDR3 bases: TGCGCCAGCAGCCTGGGGGCAGTGGAATATGGCTACACCTTC. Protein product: CASSLGAVEYGYTF.

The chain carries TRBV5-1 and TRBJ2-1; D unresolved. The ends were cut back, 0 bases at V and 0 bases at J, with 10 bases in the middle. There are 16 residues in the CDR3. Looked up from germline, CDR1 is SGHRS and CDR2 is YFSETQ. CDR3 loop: CASSLDITSSYNEQFF. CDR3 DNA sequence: TGCGCCAGCAGCTTGGACATCACGAGCTCCTACAATGAGCAGTTCTTC.

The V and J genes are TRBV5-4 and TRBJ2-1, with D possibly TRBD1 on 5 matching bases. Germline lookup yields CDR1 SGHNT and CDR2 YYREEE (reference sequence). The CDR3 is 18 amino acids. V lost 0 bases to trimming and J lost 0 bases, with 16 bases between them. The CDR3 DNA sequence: TGTGCCAGCAGCTTGGGGGGCTTGGCGGAGAGCTCCTACAATGAGCAGTTCTTC. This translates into CASSLGGLAESSYNEQFF.

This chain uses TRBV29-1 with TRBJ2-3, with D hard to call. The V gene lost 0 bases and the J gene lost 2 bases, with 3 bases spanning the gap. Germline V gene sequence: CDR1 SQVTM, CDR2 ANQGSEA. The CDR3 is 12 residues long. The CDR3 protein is CSVEDNTDTQYF. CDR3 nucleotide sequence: TGCAGCGTTGAAGACAACACAGATACGCAGTATTTT.

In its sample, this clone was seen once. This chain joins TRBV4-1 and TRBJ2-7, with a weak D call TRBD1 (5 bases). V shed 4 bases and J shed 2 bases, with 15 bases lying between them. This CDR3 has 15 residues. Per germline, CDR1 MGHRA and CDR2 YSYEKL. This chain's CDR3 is CASSPLTAAPYEQYF. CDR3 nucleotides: TGCGCCAGCAGCCCATTGACAGCAGCACCCTACGAGCAGTACTTC.

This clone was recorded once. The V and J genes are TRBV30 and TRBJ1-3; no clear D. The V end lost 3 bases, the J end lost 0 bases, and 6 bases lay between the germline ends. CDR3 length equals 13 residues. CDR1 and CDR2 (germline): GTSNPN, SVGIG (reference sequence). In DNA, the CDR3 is TGTGCCTGGAGCAGTCACTCTGGAAACACCATATATTTT. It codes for CAWSSHSGNTIYF.

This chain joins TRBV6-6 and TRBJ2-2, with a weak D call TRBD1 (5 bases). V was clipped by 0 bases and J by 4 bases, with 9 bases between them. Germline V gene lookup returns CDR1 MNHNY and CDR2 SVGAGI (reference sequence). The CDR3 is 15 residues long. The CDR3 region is CASSYSRGGTGELFF. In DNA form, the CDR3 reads TGTGCCAGCAGTTACTCAAGGGGTGGCACCGGGGAGCTGTTTTTT.

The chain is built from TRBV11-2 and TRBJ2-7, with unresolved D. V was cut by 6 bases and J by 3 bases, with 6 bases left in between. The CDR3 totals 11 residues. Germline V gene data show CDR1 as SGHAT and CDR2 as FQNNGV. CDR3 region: CASRTLYEQYF. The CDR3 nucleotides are TGTGCCAGCAGGACCCTCTACGAGCAGTACTTC.

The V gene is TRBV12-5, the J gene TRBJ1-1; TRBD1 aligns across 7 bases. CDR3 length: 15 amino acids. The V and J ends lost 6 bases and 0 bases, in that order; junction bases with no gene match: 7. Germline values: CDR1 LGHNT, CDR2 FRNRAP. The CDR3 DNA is TGTGCTAGTGGGCTACCACAGGGGTTGAACACTGAAGCTTTCTTT. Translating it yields CASGLPQGLNTEAFF. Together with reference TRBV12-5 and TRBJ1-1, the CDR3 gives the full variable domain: DARVTQTPRHKVTEMGQEVTMRCQPILGHNTVFWYRQTMMQGLELLAYFRNRAPLDDSGMPKDRFSAEMPDATLATLKIQPSEPRDSAVYFCASGLPQGLNTEAFFGQGTRLTVV.

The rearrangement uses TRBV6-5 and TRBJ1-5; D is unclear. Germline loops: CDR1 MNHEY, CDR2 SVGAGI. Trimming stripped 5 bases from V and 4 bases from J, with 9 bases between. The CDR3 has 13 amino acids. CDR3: CASSLRYNQPQHF. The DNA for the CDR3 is TGTGCCAGCAGTCTAAGGTATAATCAGCCCCAGCATTTT.

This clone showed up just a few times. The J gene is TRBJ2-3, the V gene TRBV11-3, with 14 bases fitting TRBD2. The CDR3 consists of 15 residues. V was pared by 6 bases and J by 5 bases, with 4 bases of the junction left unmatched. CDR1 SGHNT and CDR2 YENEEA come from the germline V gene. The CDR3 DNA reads TGTGCCAGCAGGGGGACTAGCGGGAGTCAAGATACGCAGTATTTT. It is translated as CASRGTSGSQDTQYF.

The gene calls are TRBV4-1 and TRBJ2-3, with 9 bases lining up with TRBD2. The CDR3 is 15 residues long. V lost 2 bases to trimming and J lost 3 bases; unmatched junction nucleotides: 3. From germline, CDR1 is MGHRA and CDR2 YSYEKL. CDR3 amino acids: CASSQIAGETDTQYF. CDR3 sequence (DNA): TGCGCCAGCAGCCAAATAGCGGGAGAGACAGATACGCAGTATTTT.

This CDR3 reads CASSPRDRKNTGELFF. The DNA for the CDR3 is TGCGCCAGCAGCCCCCGGGACAGGAAGAACACCGGGGAGCTGTTTTTT. The gene calls are TRBV4-3 and TRBJ2-2, with 8 bases identical to TRBD1. The CDR3 has 16 amino acids. Germline values: CDR1 LGHNA, CDR2 YSLEER. V lost 4 bases and J lost 1; bases outside the gene matches: 5.

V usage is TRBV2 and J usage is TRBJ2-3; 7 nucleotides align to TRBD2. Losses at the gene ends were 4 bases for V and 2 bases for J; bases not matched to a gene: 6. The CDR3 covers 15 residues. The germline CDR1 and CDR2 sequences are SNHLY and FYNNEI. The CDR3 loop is CASSVSSGSTDTQYF. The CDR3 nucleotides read TGTGCCAGCAGTGTATCTAGCGGATCCACAGATACGCAGTATTTT.

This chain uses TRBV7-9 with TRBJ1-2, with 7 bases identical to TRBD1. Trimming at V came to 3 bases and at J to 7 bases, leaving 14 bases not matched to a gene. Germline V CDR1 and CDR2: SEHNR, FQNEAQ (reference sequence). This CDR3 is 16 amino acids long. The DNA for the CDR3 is TGTGCCAGCAGCTTCGGGACAGCCTATGATTCAGGTGGCTACACCTTC. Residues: CASSFGTAYDSGGYTF.

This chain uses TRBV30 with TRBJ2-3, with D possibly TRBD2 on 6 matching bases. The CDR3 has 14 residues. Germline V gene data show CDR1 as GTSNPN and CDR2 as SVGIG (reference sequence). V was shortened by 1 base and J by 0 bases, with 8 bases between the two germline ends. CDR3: CAWSGGVSTDTQYF. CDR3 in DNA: TGTGCCTGGAGTGGGGGGGTTAGCACAGATACGCAGTATTTT.

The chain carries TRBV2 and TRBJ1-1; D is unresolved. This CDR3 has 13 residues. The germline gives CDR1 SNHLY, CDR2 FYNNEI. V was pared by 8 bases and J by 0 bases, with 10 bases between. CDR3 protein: CASARTVNTEAFF. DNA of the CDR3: TGTGCCAGCGCCCGAACAGTGAACACTGAAGCTTTCTTT.

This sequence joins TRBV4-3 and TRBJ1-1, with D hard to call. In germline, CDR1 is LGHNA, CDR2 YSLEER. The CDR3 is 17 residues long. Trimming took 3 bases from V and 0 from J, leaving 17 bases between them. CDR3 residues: CASSQGYLEIMNTEAFF. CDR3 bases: TGCGCCAGCAGCCAGGGTTATTTAGAGATTATGAACACTGAAGCTTTCTTT.

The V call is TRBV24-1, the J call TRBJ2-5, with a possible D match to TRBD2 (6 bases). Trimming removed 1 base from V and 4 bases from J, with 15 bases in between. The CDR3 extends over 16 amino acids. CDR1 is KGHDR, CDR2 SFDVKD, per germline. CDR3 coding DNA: TGTGCCACCAGTGATTTTGATGGAGGGGCGCGAGAGACCCAGTACTTC. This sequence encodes CATSDFDGGARETQYF.

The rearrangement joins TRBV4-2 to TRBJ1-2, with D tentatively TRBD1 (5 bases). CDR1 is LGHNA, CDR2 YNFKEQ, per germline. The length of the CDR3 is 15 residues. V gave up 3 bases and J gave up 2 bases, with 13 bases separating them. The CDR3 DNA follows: TGTGCCAGCAGCCAGCCTCTTGGGGCAAACTATGGCTACACCTTC. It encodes CASSQPLGANYGYTF.

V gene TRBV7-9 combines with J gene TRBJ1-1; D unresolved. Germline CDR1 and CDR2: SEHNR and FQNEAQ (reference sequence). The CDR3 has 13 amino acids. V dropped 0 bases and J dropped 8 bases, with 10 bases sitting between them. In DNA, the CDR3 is TGTGCCAGCAGCTTAGCGCTAAGTGAAGAAGCTTTCTTT. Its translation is CASSLALSEEAFF.